This passage covers 31 T cell receptor beta chains from one sample sequenced in a study of Graves' ophthalmopathy and Graves' hyperthyroidism. Amplifying from RNA transcripts, the study obtained TCR beta CDR3 regions. After a first-round RT-PCR with HTBI primers, a second-round multiplex PCR was run. TCRdb itself ran the multiplex PCR reads through MiXCR, one entry per CDR3 protein. The sample includes 340,000 or so distinct CDR3 sequences, 15% to 20% seen only once; the top ten take over 9%. Sequences were obtained from peripheral blood. These receptors originate from an adult man with Graves' ophthalmopathy.

This clonotype was recorded at least ten times. The V gene is TRBV12-3 or TRBV12-4, the J gene TRBJ1-3; D gene ambiguous. V was cut by 5 bases and J by 1 base, with 9 bases left in between. This CDR3 comprises 14 residues. The CDR3 loop is CASSPWGSGNTIYF. The CDR3 nucleotides are TGTGCCAGCAGTCCGTGGGGTTCTGGAAACACCATATATTTT.

In its sample, this clonotype was seen many times. The genes are TRBV6-2 or TRBV6-3 and TRBJ2-7; a weak D match, TRBD2 (5 bases). CDR1 and CDR2 from the germline V gene are MNHEY and SVGEGT. V shed 7 bases and J shed 0 bases, with 16 bases lying between them. The CDR3 runs 15 residues. The CDR3 sequence: CASNERTGNSYEQYF. The CDR3 coding sequence is TGTGCCAGCAATGAGAGGACGGGGAACTCCTACGAGCAGTACTTC.

The chain is built from TRBV6-5 and TRBJ1-1; D is undetermined. Germline V gene sequence: CDR1 MNHEY, CDR2 SVGAGI. The CDR3 runs 15 residues. With 0 bases removed from V and 2 bases from J, the gap between germline ends came to 10 bases. The CDR3, as DNA: TGTGCCAGCAGTTACTCGGCCAGTCGTAACACTGAAGCTTTCTTT. This sequence encodes CASSYSASRNTEAFF.

This clonotype occurred many times. The chain combines TRBV7-9 with TRBJ2-5; TRBD2 agrees at 9 bases. There are 15 residues in the CDR3. The junction had 7 bases not matched to a gene; V was cut back by 3 bases and J by 5 bases. Germline CDR1 and CDR2: SEHNR and FQNEAQ (reference sequence). DNA of the CDR3: TGTGCCAGCAGCTTTTCAGCGGGAGGCCTGGAGACCCAGTACTTC. Translation: CASSFSAGGLETQYF.

This clonotype was picked up a small number of times. V usage is TRBV6-1 and J usage is TRBJ1-1, with D unclear. V was pared by 4 bases and J by 3 bases, with 12 bases between. The germline CDR1 and CDR2 sequences are MNHNS and SASEGT. This CDR3 is 14 amino acids long. The CDR3 nucleotides read TGTGCCAGCAGTGCCTATCGCTCTTACACTGAAGCTTTCTTT. This sequence encodes CASSAYRSYTEAFF.

This clonotype has more than one count but fewer than ten. J is TRBJ1-6 and V is TRBV5-1, with 9 bases matching TRBD1. Germline CDR1 is SGHRS and CDR2 is YFSETQ. Trimming cost V 0 bases and J 9 bases; bases outside gene matches: 1. The CDR3 has 14 residues. CDR3 sequence reads: CASSLGDRVSPLHF. DNA for the CDR3: TGCGCCAGCAGCTTGGGGGACAGGGTTTCACCCCTCCACTTT. Full variable domain (outside the CDR3, taken from reference TRBV5-1 and TRBJ1-6): KAGVTQTPRYLIKTRGQQVTLSCSPISGHRSVSWYQQTPGQGLQFLFEYFSETQRNKGNFPGRFSGRQFSNSRSEMNVSTLELGDSALYLCASSLGDRVSPLHFGNGTRLTVT.

This clonotype was counted many times. This sequence joins TRBV5-1 and TRBJ1-2; TRBD1 matches 7 bases. V trimming: 4 bases; J trimming: 4 bases; junction bases outside the gene matches: 19. The germline V gene has CDR1 SGHRS and CDR2 YFSETQ. The CDR3 spans 18 residues. CDR3 coding DNA: TGCGCCAGCAGCCCGCAAACCTCGGGACAGTCCCTTGTCTATGGCTACACCTTC. Amino acids: CASSPQTSGQSLVYGYTF. Supplemented by reference TRBV5-1 and TRBJ1-2, the full variable domain reads KAGVTQTPRYLIKTRGQQVTLSCSPISGHRSVSWYQQTPGQGLQFLFEYFSETQRNKGNFPGRFSGRQFSNSRSEMNVSTLELGDSALYLCASSPQTSGQSLVYGYTFGSGTRLTVV.

There are many counts of this clonotype. The V gene is TRBV4-2, the J gene TRBJ1-1; D uncertain. V lost 7 bases and J lost 1, with 10 bases in between. The germline CDR1 and CDR2 sequences are LGHNA and YNFKEQ. The CDR3 runs to 13 residues. The CDR3 loop reads CASIPRQNTEAFF. CDR3 nucleotides: TGTGCCAGCATCCCAAGGCAGAACACTGAAGCTTTCTTT.

Turning to this clonotype: A much bigger clone sits one base away, suggesting this may be a read error. This sequence joins TRBV10-3 and TRBJ2-5; 9 nucleotides match TRBD2. The CDR3 length is 17 residues. Per the germline V gene, CDR1 is ENHRY and CDR2 is SYGVKD. V lost 4 bases to trimming and J lost 2 bases; unmatched junction nucleotides: 11. The CDR3 DNA sequence: TGTGCCATCAGTGGCTCGGGGGCTAGCGGGGCTCAAGAGACCCAGTACTTC. The encoded protein is CAISGSGASGAQETQYF.

This clonotype has a count of ten or more. V gene TRBV12-3 or TRBV12-4 combines with J gene TRBJ1-5; 8 bases line up with TRBD1. With 6 bases clipped from V and 7 bases from J, the junction kept 8 bases outside the gene matches. The CDR3 loop spans 14 amino acids. This CDR3 reads CASSGTGGGQPQHF. DNA of the CDR3: TGTGCCAGCAGCGGGACAGGAGGTGGCCAGCCCCAGCATTTT.

The genes are TRBV14 and TRBJ2-7, with D possibly called TRBD1 or TRBD2 (5 bases each). The germline V gene encodes CDR1 SGHDN and CDR2 FVKESK. The CDR3 is 14 residues long. V was shortened by 4 bases and J by 2 bases, with 12 bases between the two germline ends. The CDR3 sequence is CASSRGLGPYEQYF. The CDR3 DNA follows: TGTGCCAGCAGCCGCGGGCTGGGACCCTACGAGCAGTACTTC.

This clonotype was recorded many times. V gene TRBV6-1 combines with J gene TRBJ2-7; no definite D call. CDR1 is MNHNS and CDR2 is SASEGT in the germline V gene. Trimming removed 8 bases from V and 1 base from J, with 12 bases in between. CDR3 length: 13 residues. In nucleotides, the CDR3 is TGTGCCAGCGCTTTGTCTGGATCCTACGAGCAGTACTTC. Encoded protein: CASALSGSYEQYF.

This rearrangement joins TRBV4-2 to TRBJ2-7; D is undetermined. CDR1 and CDR2 (germline): LGHNA, YNFKEQ. Trimming cost V 4 bases and J 6 bases, with 19 bases left between them. The CDR3 is 15 residues long. This CDR3 reads CASSPSWGPLGEQYF. The CDR3 nucleotides are TGTGCCAGCAGCCCATCGTGGGGTCCCTTGGGCGAGCAGTACTTC.

This clonotype showed up many times. This rearrangement joins TRBV10-3 to TRBJ2-5; D ambiguous. The CDR3 consists of 14 residues. V lost 7 bases and J 4 bases, leaving 16 bases between the germline ends. Germline V gene lookup returns CDR1 ENHRY and CDR2 SYGVKD. The CDR3 DNA reads TGTGCCATCAACCACCAGGAGAAGCGAGAGACCCAGTACTTC. This translates into CAINHQEKRETQYF.

This clonotype appeared many times. The V call is TRBV20-1, the J call TRBJ1-5; TRBD1 is a possible D gene (6 bases). Germline CDR1 is DFQATT and CDR2 is SNEGSKA (reference sequence). The CDR3 contains 14 residues. V shed 6 bases and J shed 0 bases, with 12 bases lying between them. CDR3 bases: TGCAGTGCCCCAGGGGTTAGTAGCAATCAGCCCCAGCATTTT. Translated: CSAPGVSSNQPQHF.

Many counts were recorded for this clonotype. The genes are TRBV24-1 and TRBJ2-2; 7 bases align to TRBD1. The CDR3 sequence is 15 residues long. Germline values: CDR1 KGHDR, CDR2 SFDVKD. J lost 7 bases, V lost 1 base, and 5 bases had no gene match. The CDR3 DNA follows: TGTGCCACCAGTGATTTAGGGACAGAATACGGGGAGCTGTTTTTT. This gives the protein CATSDLGTEYGELFF.

The chain joins TRBV24-1 to TRBJ1-5; D unresolved. The CDR3 has 14 amino acids. Trimming took off 6 bases at V and 0 bases at J, with 8 bases between the two ends. Germline CDR1 KGHDR, CDR2 SFDVKD. CDR3: CATSPSSSNQPQHF. CDR3 coding DNA: TGTGCCACCAGTCCTTCGTCTAGCAATCAGCCCCAGCATTTT.

This rearrangement joins TRBV30 to TRBJ1-2, with a possible D match to TRBD1 (6 bases). Trimming removed 6 bases from V and 4 bases from J, with 21 bases in between. This CDR3 has 15 residues. Germline V gene sequence: CDR1 GTSNPN, CDR2 SVGIG (reference sequence). CDR3 sequence: CACILTKRGVYGYTF. CDR3 DNA sequence: TGTGCCTGCATCCTAACCAAGAGGGGGGTCTATGGCTACACCTTC.

This clonotype was seen at least ten times. The V gene is TRBV3-1, the J gene TRBJ1-1; D is possibly TRBD1 (6 bases). Trimming stripped 0 bases from V and 1 base from J, with 15 bases between. CDR1 is LGHDT, CDR2 YNNKEL, per germline (reference sequence). The CDR3 extends over 17 amino acids. The CDR3 DNA follows: TGTGCCAGCAGCCAAGAAGGTGGGCTACAGGGGAACACTGAAGCTTTCTTT. Residues: CASSQEGGLQGNTEAFF. The variable domain in full, with the rest retrieved from reference TRBV3-1 and TRBJ1-1, is DTAVSQTPKYLVTQMGNDKSIKCEQNLGHDTMYWYKQDSKKFLKIMFSYNNKELIINETVPNRFSPKSPDKAHLNLHINSLELGDSAVYFCASSQEGGLQGNTEAFFGQGTRLTVV.

V and J are TRBV20-1 and TRBJ1-1, with D tentatively TRBD1 (5 bases). The V end was cut by 3 bases, the J end by 6 bases, with 8 bases between. CDR3 size: 11 residues. Germline V CDR1 and CDR2: DFQATT, SNEGSKA (reference sequence). The CDR3 here is CSASREPEAFF. CDR3 sequence (DNA): TGCAGTGCTAGCAGGGAGCCTGAAGCTTTCTTT.

The gene calls are TRBV12-3 or TRBV12-4 and TRBJ1-2, with a possible D match to TRBD1 (5 bases). This CDR3 comprises 14 residues. Trimming removed 5 bases from V and 8 bases from J, with 18 bases in between. For the CDR3, the DNA is TGTGCCAGCAGTCCCTCCCGGAGGGGTCGGGGCTACACCTTC. Its protein is CASSPSRRGRGYTF.

This chain joins TRBV11-2 and TRBJ2-5, with 8 bases lining up with TRBD2. The CDR3 runs 14 residues. The J segment lost 6 bases and the V segment lost 1 base, leaving 4 bases of the junction unmatched. The V gene's germline CDR1 is SGHAT and CDR2 FQNNGV. CDR3 protein: CASSLVVSGKTQYF. CDR3 bases: TGTGCCAGCAGCTTAGTTGTTAGCGGGAAGACCCAGTACTTC.

This clonotype was picked up a small number of times. The chain uses TRBV27 and TRBJ1-2; maybe TRBD1 (5 bases). Between the trimmed V and J ends, which lost 4 bases and 7 bases, there was a span of 10 bases. Per germline, CDR1 MNHEY and CDR2 SMNVEV (reference sequence). The CDR3 sequence is 12 residues long. For the CDR3, the DNA is TGTGCCAGCAGTTGGGGGGGAGGTGGCTACACCTTC. It specifies CASSWGGGGYTF.

The J gene is TRBJ1-2, the V gene TRBV6-2 or TRBV6-3; D perhaps matches TRBD1 (5 bases). Trimming removed 4 bases from V and 8 bases from J, with 17 bases in between. Germline V gives CDR1 MNHEY, CDR2 SVGEGT. This CDR3 comprises 14 residues. This CDR3 reads CASSFVSRVNGYTF. The CDR3 nucleotides read TGTGCCAGCAGTTTTGTTAGCAGGGTTAACGGCTACACCTTC.

The table lists this clonotype with a few counts. A much more abundant neighbour one base away suggests this may be a read error. This sequence joins TRBV11-1 and TRBJ1-1, with D unresolved. CDR3 length equals 16 residues. CDR1 and CDR2 from the germline V gene are SGHAT and FQDESV (reference sequence). The V gene lost 5 bases and the J gene lost 5 bases, with 21 bases spanning the gap. CDR3 region: CASSPVFDSGGTEAFF. The CDR3 coding sequence is TGTGCCAGCAGCCCGGTTTTCGATAGTGGAGGAACTGAAGCTTTCTTT.

The table lists this clonotype with many counts. The V call is TRBV10-3, the J call TRBJ1-5, with 10 positions matching TRBD1. V was clipped by 3 bases and J by 6 bases; unmatched bases: 8. The CDR3 extends over 16 amino acids. Germline loops: CDR1 ENHRY, CDR2 SYGVKD. The CDR3 DNA sequence: TGTGCCATCAGTGAAGGCGGACAGGGGGACAGTCAGCCCCAGCATTTT. Encoded protein: CAISEGGQGDSQPQHF.

This clonotype was seen repeatedly, ten times or more. This chain joins TRBV4-1 and TRBJ1-1, with 8 bases fitting TRBD1. The CDR3 has 16 residues. CDR1 MGHRA and CDR2 YSYEKL come from the germline V gene. V dropped 1 base and J dropped 4; count of bases not matched to a gene: 8. CDR3 residues: CASSQATPGGLTEAFF. In nucleotides, the CDR3 is TGCGCCAGCAGCCAAGCCACGCCAGGGGGCCTCACTGAAGCTTTCTTT.

This clonotype was seen at least ten times. V is TRBV15 and J is TRBJ2-7, with TRBD2 identical over 7 bases. Germline V gene sequence: CDR1 LNHNV, CDR2 YYDKDF (reference sequence). Trimming took 1 base from V and 2 from J; bases not matched to a gene: 2. There are 14 residues in the CDR3. CDR3 sequence reads: CATSRGAGPYEQYF. The DNA of the CDR3 is TGTGCCACCAGCAGAGGAGCGGGACCCTACGAGCAGTACTTC.

This clonotype was detected ten times or more. A much larger clone sits a single nucleotide away, making a read error possible. The V and J genes are TRBV14 and TRBJ2-5; a weak D match, TRBD1 (5 bases). Germline CDR1 is SGHDN and CDR2 is FVKESK. The CDR3 covers 12 residues. The CDR3 DNA follows: TGTACCAGCAGCCAAGAAGTGGGGCGTCAGTACTTC. It specifies CTSSQEVGRQYF.

This clonotype was observed at least ten times. V gene TRBV2 combines with J gene TRBJ1-1; D is ambiguous. From germline, CDR1 is SNHLY and CDR2 FYNNEI. V lost 4 bases and J lost 2, with 8 bases in between. CDR3 size: 13 residues. DNA of the CDR3: TGTGCCAGCAGTGTTGGTCACAACACTGAAGCTTTCTTT. This codes for CASSVGHNTEAFF. Using reference TRBV2 and TRBJ1-1 for the parts outside the CDR3, the full variable domain is EPEVTQTPSHQVTQMGQEVILRCVPISNHLYFYWYRQILGQKVEFLVSFYNNEISEKSEIFDDQFSVERPDGSNFTLKIRSTKLEDSAMYFCASSVGHNTEAFFGQGTRLTVV.

This clonotype was seen a few times. The chain carries TRBV12-3 or TRBV12-4 and TRBJ2-2, with D unclear. The CDR3 sequence is 15 residues long. V gave up 1 base and J gave up 5 bases, with 11 bases separating them. In DNA form, the CDR3 reads TGTGCCAGCAGTTTAGAGGAGTTAGGAACCGGGGAGCTGTTTTTT. It specifies CASSLEELGTGELFF.